This paragraph covers one TCR beta chain sequence. This clone was seen only once. This clone's antigen is unknown. Per-base qualities were not stored, and no clone one base away is much larger. This entry comes from a study of shared clonotypes between healthy human individuals (dated by TCRdb to 2020 to 2022). Some background on the complete study: Two women and a few men aged 18 to 49 years were included in the cohort. Blood TCR repertoires of a handful of healthy adults were deeply sequenced to estimate repertoire size and the extent of clonotype sharing between individuals. Per donor, leukapheresis produced somewhere between about 0.94 and 9 billion PBMCs. Different laboratories and diverse techniques were used to prepare libraries and sequence TCR repertoires, to increase sequencing depth and limit assay-specific biases. Per donor, three plates each were used for CD4 naive and CD4 memory, two for CD8 naive, and one for CD8 memory.

Donors were healthy HIV-negative adults with no recently reported acute infections or vaccinations. Only Caucasian adults living in Nashville, Tennessee, USA were represented among the donors. CD4+ T cells were enriched by magnetic negative selection; naive cells were then positively selected on CD45RA, and the negative fraction formed the memory subset. After blood collection by leukapheresis, PBMCs were isolated using Ficoll-Histopaque density gradient centrifugation and then cryopreserved in the vapor phase of liquid nitrogen. Analytical flow cytometry was used to check the purity and quantity of every magnetically sorted T cell population. From each sorted fraction, genomic DNA was isolated and quantified by UV absorbance on a Nanodrop 2000c. Overall results and qualifications from the work: About 5% of naive CD4, 3.5% of naive CD8, 2.3% of memory CD4, and about 0.4% of memory CD8 clonotypes were shared across several donors. The small number of donors limited the genetic and exposure-history diversity represented. Higher generation probabilities were observed for clonotypes shared by all four sorted-subset donors than for non-shared clonotypes. Incomplete sequencing was indicated by rarefaction of sorted-subset datasets, despite the large sequencing depth. Only blood was sampled, and tissue TCR repertoires likely differ from those in blood. Naive subsets generally had larger estimated clonotype richness than memory subsets. Pairwise subsampling led to the expectation that sequencing depth would affect the degree of clonotype sharing among donors.

Using the deep immunoSEQ assay, TCR CDR3 regions were amplified from genomic DNA by multiplex PCR. Extracted genomic DNA from each cell subset was spread evenly across all wells of several immunoSEQ 96-well plates, with each plate serving as a replicate. For sorted subsets, each replicate PCR was loaded with around 220 ng genomic DNA, equivalent to 32,000 or so T cell genomes. The purified libraries were quantified using a Qubit 3.0 fluorometer, sized with a Bioanalyzer 2100, and then quantified again using the KAPA Library Quantification kit. Every immunoSEQ 96-well plate was sequenced on a separate single-read 150-cycle Illumina NextSeq 550 flow cell. Under the source paper's analysis protocol: Because only junctional sequences without quality scores were contained in the immunoSEQ output, filtering matching that applied to full-length reads could not be performed. Sequences were annotated with PyIR, a Python wrapper for IgBLAST v1.9, and V/J genes and CDR3 were assigned using IMGT germline references. Reads with weak V/J assignments (E-value above 1e-6), missing CDR3, stop codons, out-of-frame junctions, or ambiguous translated residues were removed. V3J clonotypes were defined as sequences sharing the same inferred V gene, J gene, and CDR3 amino acid sequence. To compute the percentage overlap between repertoires, the number of shared unique clonotypes was divided by the size of the smaller repertoire. Richness of each repertoire was evaluated using RTK rarefaction, the Chao1 estimator, and Recon v2.1 estimates of unobserved clonotypes. For all TCRbeta clonotypes obtained by the gDNA method from a few donors, generation probabilities were computed with OLGA. TCRdb stores this immuneACCESS table with in-frame sequences only. Part of the clones is absent; in the studies checked, under half of the shortfall reflects unresolved V genes, and no reason is known for the rest. The V and J calls and clone size are taken from that table; D and trimming were inferred from the DNA. The sample yields about 710,000 clones; approximately 73% were counted once. Around 2% of the sample belongs to the ten largest clones.

Here V drops 6 bases and J drops 3 bases, and the junction holds 17 bases not matched to any gene. There are 20 amino acids in the CDR3, from cysteine to phenylalanine inclusive. Here the CDR3 DNA is all that survives: 60 bases in frame from base 1. CDR1 MNHEY and CDR2 SMNVEV are derived from the germline V gene (reference sequence). The sequenced sample consisted of memory CD4+ T cells sorted from blood. The sample's cell subset or site, from its label and the paper: CD45RA-negative fraction. The sequence was collected from a woman aged 25 to 39 in good health. The rearranged segments are TRBV27 and TRBJ2-7, and 16 bases in between align with TRBD2. The sequence in DNA is TGTGCCAGCAGACCCTTAAACCCGGGACTAGCGGGAGGGCCGGTCTACGAGCAGTACTTC. Its coded protein is CASRPLNPGLAGGPVYEQYF.